This TCR beta chain stems from a study of blood T cell repertoires in COVID-19. Study-wide background: The United States, Italy and Spain supplied acute and convalescent COVID-19 samples. PBMCs, B-cell-depleted T cells, or T cells provided the cDNA or gDNA that made up the material.

Per the authors' pipeline: For nucleated cells, counts were estimated from reference gene primer amplification. Profiled with immunoSEQ multiplex PCR; TCRdb holds only in-frame clones, not every one. V and J calls and clone size are given by that table; D and trimming were obtained from the DNA. Of tens of thousands of clones listed, 86% were seen once; the top ten hold under 13%. Germline V CDR1 and CDR2: LNHDA, SQIVND (reference sequence). This CDR3 has 17 residues. V dropped 5 bases and J dropped 4; count of bases not matched to a gene: 8. The sample was peripheral blood. This rearrangement joins TRBV19 to TRBJ2-1; 13 bases fit TRBD2. This clonotype originated in a man between 70 and 80 years old with active or convalescent COVID-19. The CDR3 is CASSVTSGRAGYNEQFF. CDR3 bases: TGTGCCAGTAGTGTAACTAGCGGGAGGGCCGGTTACAATGAGCAGTTCTTC.